The 15 T cell receptor beta chains in this list originate from one sample, sequenced in a study of blood T cell repertoires in COVID-19. Sequenced by immunoSEQ multiplex PCR; TCRdb stores in-frame clones only, minus some. The sample shows about 420,000 clones, approximately 90% of them seen only once. Input material: peripheral blood. The receptors were sampled from a man aged 18 to 30 with COVID-19, enrolled during active disease.

The chain uses TRBV10-1 and TRBJ2-7, with 8 bases aligning to TRBD1. This CDR3 has 15 amino acids. Germline CDR1 reads WNHNN; CDR2 reads SYGVQD (reference sequence). After removal of 6 bases from V and 0 bases from J, the junction contained 7 bases not matched to a gene. CDR3 coding DNA: TGCGCCAGCAGCCAGACAGGGGACCGCTCCTACGAGCAGTACTTC. It specifies CASSQTGDRSYEQYF.

This chain uses TRBV2 with TRBJ2-3; D is possibly TRBD2 (6 bases). The CDR3 is 15 residues long. With 0 bases removed from V and 4 bases from J, the gap between germline ends came to 11 bases. Germline loops: CDR1 SNHLY, CDR2 FYNNEI. The CDR3 protein is CASSEAAGRPDTQYF. CDR3 DNA sequence: TGTGCCAGCAGTGAAGCGGCGGGAAGGCCAGATACGCAGTATTTT.

V gene TRBV15 combines with J gene TRBJ2-5; D is unresolved. V lost 0 bases, J lost 4 bases, and 6 bases lay in between. This CDR3 is 13 amino acids long. Germline V gene lookup returns CDR1 LNHNV and CDR2 YYDKDF (reference sequence). This CDR3 reads CATSRDNRETQYF. CDR3 nucleotide sequence: TGTGCCACCAGCAGAGATAATAGAGAGACCCAGTACTTC.

V is TRBV27 and J is TRBJ1-6, with TRBD1 matching over 7 bases. Germline CDR1 and CDR2: MNHEY and SMNVEV (reference sequence). V lost 9 bases, J lost 6 bases, and 2 bases stayed unmatched. The CDR3 is 12 residues long. The CDR3 spells CASGQVNSPLHF. The CDR3 DNA is TGTGCCAGTGGACAGGTTAATTCACCCCTCCACTTT.

The rearrangement joins TRBV3-1 (or the pseudogene TRBV3-2) to TRBJ2-2; 11 nucleotides match TRBD2. The length of the CDR3 is 15 residues. Trimming at V came to 6 bases and at J to 2 bases, leaving 2 bases not matched to a gene. CDR1 and CDR2 from the germline V gene are LGHDT and YNNKEL (reference sequence). Here the CDR3 reads CASRRLAGNTGELFF. In nucleotides, the CDR3 is TGTGCCAGCAGACGACTAGCGGGAAACACCGGGGAGCTGTTTTTT.

This chain connects TRBV3-1 (or the pseudogene TRBV3-2) to TRBJ1-1; D may be TRBD1 (5 bases). The CDR3 totals 14 residues. The V gene lost 4 bases and the J gene lost 4 bases, with 13 bases spanning the gap. Germline CDR1 and CDR2: LGHDT and YNNKEL (reference sequence). The CDR3 sequence is CASSPPGGGTEAFF. The CDR3, as DNA: TGTGCCAGCAGCCCCCCCGGGGGAGGCACTGAAGCTTTCTTT.

Note on this clone: The same CDR3 is also encoded by other DNA sequences in this sample. The chain has TRBV5-1 and TRBJ2-1, with 7 bases lining up with TRBD1. The CDR3 is 13 amino acids. The V and J ends lost 0 bases and 8 bases, in that order; junction bases with no gene match: 2. Germline V gives CDR1 SGHRS, CDR2 YFSETQ. The CDR3 nucleotides read TGCGCCAGCAGCTTGGGAGGGGGCGATGAGCAGTTCTTC. Amino acid sequence: CASSLGGGDEQFF. Based on the CDR3 plus reference TRBV5-1 and TRBJ2-1, the full variable domain is KAGVTQTPRYLIKTRGQQVTLSCSPISGHRSVSWYQQTPGQGLQFLFEYFSETQRNKGNFPGRFSGRQFSNSRSEMNVSTLELGDSALYLCASSLGGGDEQFFGPGTRLTVL.

J is TRBJ2-7 and V is TRBV3-1 (or the pseudogene TRBV3-2); 7 bases match TRBD2. Germline V gene sequence: CDR1 LGHDT, CDR2 YNNKEL (reference sequence). The CDR3 runs to 19 residues. The V segment lost 2 bases and the J segment 2 bases; nucleotides outside the gene matches: 18. CDR3 nucleotide sequence: TGTGCCAGCAGCCAACTACCCCCCGGTTCAGCGGGAATCGCCTACGAGCAGTACTTC. Translated, it gives CASSQLPPGSAGIAYEQYF.

V usage is TRBV6-5 and J usage is TRBJ2-1; tentatively, D is TRBD1 (6 bases). Germline V gene data show CDR1 as MNHEY and CDR2 as SVGAGI. This CDR3 comprises 15 residues. The V gene lost 2 bases and the J gene lost 8 bases, with 16 bases spanning the gap. The DNA for the CDR3 is TGTGCCAGCAGTTACCCAGGACAGTCACGGCATGAGCAGTTCTTC. It yields the protein CASSYPGQSRHEQFF.

The rearrangement joins TRBV7-9 to TRBJ2-7, with a tentative D call TRBD2 (6 bases). This CDR3 spans 13 amino acids. The germline V and J ends were trimmed by 5 bases and 4 bases, with 12 bases remaining between them. Looked up from germline, CDR1 is SEHNR and CDR2 is FQNEAQ (reference sequence). The CDR3 region is CASSPGEQYEQYF. The CDR3 nucleotides read TGTGCCAGCAGCCCGGGAGAACAGTACGAGCAGTACTTC.

The DNA of the CDR3 is TGTGCCAGCAGCCCCGGGACAGGGGTTCGCTACACCTTC. It translates to CASSPGTGVRYTF. The chain links TRBV11-2 to TRBJ1-2; 10 bases line up with TRBD1. This CDR3 spans 13 amino acids. J lost 9 bases, V lost 5 bases, and 6 bases had no gene match. CDR1 and CDR2 from the germline V gene are SGHAT and FQNNGV.

This chain joins TRBV6-5 and TRBJ2-1, with D possibly TRBD1 on 6 matching bases. Germline V gene sequence: CDR1 MNHEY, CDR2 SVGAGI. Trimming cost V 10 bases and J 2 bases, with 9 bases left between them. This CDR3 comprises 12 residues. This CDR3 is CATHRAYNEQFF. CDR3 coding DNA: TGTGCCACCCACAGGGCCTACAATGAGCAGTTCTTC.

The chain employs TRBV27 and TRBJ2-1, with TRBD2 identical over 10 bases. Unmatched junction bases numbered 10, after V lost 5 bases and J lost 6 bases. The CDR3 is 16 amino acids. The germline V gene encodes CDR1 MNHEY and CDR2 SMNVEV (reference sequence). CDR3 amino acids: CASSPLAGAFSNEQFF. In DNA form, the CDR3 reads TGTGCCAGCAGTCCTCTAGCGGGAGCCTTCTCCAATGAGCAGTTCTTC.

The rearrangement uses TRBV5-6 and TRBJ2-7, with D maybe TRBD1 (5 bases). V lost 5 bases and J 0 bases, leaving 12 bases between the germline ends. The CDR3 sequence is 14 residues long. Germline CDR1 is SGHDT and CDR2 is YYEEEE. CDR3: CASSWTRGSYEQYF. The CDR3 DNA follows: TGTGCCAGCAGTTGGACAAGAGGCTCCTACGAGCAGTACTTC.

CDR3 sequence reads: CASSLVGGGYNEQFF. In DNA form, the CDR3 reads TGTGCCAGCAGTTTAGTCGGGGGGGGATACAATGAGCAGTTCTTC. The V gene is TRBV27, the J gene TRBJ2-1, with 8 bases identical to TRBD2. The germline gives CDR1 MNHEY, CDR2 SMNVEV (reference sequence). There are 15 residues in the CDR3. The trim removed 2 bases at V and 4 bases at J, leaving 4 bases unmatched.